The 7 T cell receptor beta chains reported below all come from one sample, sequenced in a study of Graves' ophthalmopathy and Graves' hyperthyroidism. The TCR beta CDR3 regions underwent amplification from RNA transcripts. RT-PCR in the first round used HTBI primers; a second-round multiplex PCR followed. TCRdb passed the multiplex PCR reads through MiXCR, listing each CDR3 protein once. The table lists 300,000 to 500,000 distinct CDR3 sequences, roughly 14% of them singletons. The source material was peripheral blood. These receptors were taken from a woman aged 18-29 years with stable Graves' hyperthyroidism.

Comments on this clonotype: A read error may be the cause here, since a much bigger clone is one base away. The gene calls are TRBV19 and TRBJ2-2; maybe TRBD1 (5 bases). Germline values: CDR1 LNHDA, CDR2 SQIVND (reference sequence). The CDR3 totals 12 residues. Trimming shortened V by 9 bases and J by 4 bases, and 9 bases separated the two germline ends. The CDR3: CASNRFTGELFF. DNA for the CDR3: TGTGCCAGCAACAGGTTCACCGGGGAGCTGTTTTTT.

This clonotype was counted ten times or more. The chain couples TRBV20-1 to TRBJ1-1, with D uncertain. This CDR3 comprises 11 residues. Germline CDR1 reads DFQATT; CDR2 reads SNEGSKA (reference sequence). V lost 3 bases and J lost 6, with 8 bases in between. CDR3 bases: TGCAGTGCTAGCATGAAAGCTGAAGCTTTCTTT. Its translation: CSASMKAEAFF.

Many counts were recorded for this clonotype. The J gene is TRBJ1-5, the V gene TRBV27, with D hard to call. Deletions cut 7 bases from V and 2 bases from J, with 12 bases between. Germline CDR1 reads MNHEY; CDR2 reads SMNVEV (reference sequence). This CDR3 spans 14 amino acids. This CDR3 is CASKRAYGNQPQHF. The CDR3 DNA follows: TGTGCCAGCAAAAGGGCATATGGCAATCAGCCCCAGCATTTT.

This clonotype came up many times. The chain carries TRBV7-2 and TRBJ1-1; D ambiguous. From germline, CDR1 is SGHTA and CDR2 FQGNSA. This CDR3 is 14 amino acids long. The V end was cut by 6 bases, the J end by 0 bases, with 11 bases between. The CDR3 region has the DNA TGTGCCAGCAGTTCTAGAAGCATGAACACTGAAGCTTTCTTT. Residues: CASSSRSMNTEAFF.

The chain combines TRBV2 with TRBJ2-5, with TRBD1 matching 8 bases. After removal of 7 bases from V and 5 bases from J, the junction contained 12 bases not matched to a gene. CDR1 and CDR2 from the germline V gene are SNHLY and FYNNEI. The CDR3 sequence is 15 residues long. In nucleotides, the CDR3 is TGTGCCAGCAAGCGGCCGGACCGGACAGGGGAGACCCAGTACTTC. It encodes CASKRPDRTGETQYF.

This clonotype showed up many times. The V gene is TRBV6-5, the J gene TRBJ1-3, with 11 nucleotides matching TRBD1. CDR3 size: 15 residues. V shed 6 bases and J 4 bases; nucleotides not matched to a gene: 5. Germline CDR1 MNHEY, CDR2 SVGAGI. In DNA, the CDR3 is TGTGCCAGCAGCTATCGGACAGGGGGCGGAAACACCATATATTTT. Translation: CASSYRTGGGNTIYF.

This clonotype was seen many times. The V and J genes are TRBV4-1 and TRBJ1-2; no reliable D call. Trimming took 4 bases from V and 7 from J, leaving 13 bases between them. This CDR3 region has 13 residues. The germline CDR1 and CDR2 sequences are MGHRA and YSYEKL. DNA of the CDR3: TGCGCCAGCAGCCTGGGAGGGCGGAGTGGCTACACCTTC. This gives the protein CASSLGGRSGYTF.